This TCR beta chain is from a study of cytomegalovirus exposure and HLA in healthy donors (dated by TCRdb to about 2017). For the wider study: An earlier analysis of under 600 of the donors reported 250 to 300 Gb of sequence data and 117 million unique TCR beta sequences from 150 million to 200 million T cells. An early release covering just under 650 HLA-typed donors comprised approximately 300 gigabases of sequencing data and around 80 million unique TCR sequences. Of the 300 to 400 genotyped donors, 65% to 90% fell in the genetic ancestry cluster associated with self-reported Caucasian donors. The study aimed to test whether signatures of past pathogen exposure could be identified by cataloging public T cell receptors. The T cell repertoires of under 700 subjects were profiled by immunosequencing and related to cytomegalovirus serostatus. Along with the roughly 610-subject first cohort, a separate validation cohort of over a hundred different subjects was used. High-throughput TCR immunosequencing, statistical association of individual TCRs with disease status, and machine learning were combined to predict cytomegalovirus infection status. A later analysis re-analyzed previously published TCR beta repertoires from roughly 690 donors and added high-resolution HLA genotyping to study TCR occurrence patterns. Rather than using new phenotypic data, the later analysis identified candidate immune exposures from TCR beta sequences and from how often those sequences occurred across donors. An earlier analysis of nearly 600 of the donors applied high-throughput TCR beta sequencing to assess whether each TCR beta V gene segment acted as functional or pseudogenic. Donor age, sex, ethnicity and CMV serostatus were compiled alongside the repertoire data. In a later genetic analysis, genome-wide SNP genotypes for about 65% of the 666 donors were used, and that subset was treated as a discovery cohort. All discovery cohort repertoires had been generated on a single sequencing platform. HLA typing covered class I and class II loci at four-digit resolution. The number of typed donors differed by locus: roughly 629-640 for A, B, C, DRB1 and DQB1; 522 for DQA1; 606 for DPA1; and around 490 for DPB1. Four to six DR-DQ haplotypes were handled as single units for association and clustering, since linkage in the cohort was strong. Among 398 genotyped donors of the cohort, an average of roughly 230,000 unique TCR beta nucleotide sequences was sequenced per donor, of which about 18% were non-productive. The study at large found these results: An association between a missense DCLRE1C variant and V-gene and J-gene trimming of TCR beta chains was found in a later genetic analysis and replicated in an independent cohort. In the study, some 160 TCR beta chains were listed as associated with cytomegalovirus. Approximately 18 rarely observed V segments, including chromosome 9 orphons, were excluded from the earlier analysis of about 600 of the donors because counts were too low. In a later genetic analysis, fewer N-insertions in productive TCRs were reported among donors in an Asian-associated ancestry cluster than the roughly 700-donor mean. Assigning TCR associations to individual alleles was difficult when HLA alleles, especially DR and DQ, strongly co-occurred. At a false discovery rate of 0.05, a later analysis linked some 18,000 TCR beta sequences to specific HLA alleles. In an earlier analysis of more than 450 of the donors, most TCR beta V segments were observed in productive rearrangements about 87% or about 30% of the time, broadly matching IMGT annotations. A few of the identified cytomegalovirus-associated TCR beta chains were confirmed in vitro to be specific for cytomegalovirus antigens. According to a later analysis, parvovirus B19, influenza, CMV and Epstein-Barr virus appeared linked to several top co-occurrence clusters. In a later analysis, TCR association rates were found to vary across HLA loci, with the most associated TCRs seen for DRB1 alleles and the fewest for HLA-C alleles. CMV serostatus was the only immune exposure information available for the cohort. This cohort had only TCR beta chains sequenced, and the lack of alpha or paired-chain data limited which features could be detected. Because HLA typing was missing for some donors at each locus, association tests included only the typed subset. A cluster of highly shared sequence variants was judged likely to represent a technical artifact of the sequencing pipeline. Most CMV-associated TCR beta chains appeared to be HLA-restricted in a later analysis, and the HLA associations seemed to be driven largely by CMV exposure. Compared with equally common non-associated chains, HLA-associated TCR beta chains in a later analysis were more clonally expanded and had lower generation probabilities. Most TCR sequences were seen in very few donors, while some public TCRs were found in many individuals. The classifier was reported to diagnose cytomegalovirus status with high specificity and sensitivity in both the original and validation cohorts. The authors suggested that the approach could potentially be extended to other disease states and immunological phenotypes. The presence/absence analyses assumed that sequencing depth was roughly uniform across donors, and that assumption may not be true. The 87-base-pair reads could not distinguish some IMGT-functional V segments, including TRBV6-2 and TRBV6-3, so those segments were excluded. Correlated functional status among segregating V segments might reflect linkage disequilibrium, but an unknown experimental factor could not be ruled out. A further reported finding was that TCR beta sequences accurately predicted the HLA-A and HLA-B alleles for most subjects in the first cohort.

Based on its abundance in the sample, this clone is medium-sized (0.01 to 0.1%). Its antigen has not been determined. Per-base quality was not reported, and no clone a single base away is much larger than it. In total, approximately 610 healthy bone marrow donors made up the cohort. At the time of sampling, every cohort member was nominally healthy, though immune exposures that went unrecorded were likely present. The donor was CMV seronegative and was included in the group of several hundred seronegative cohort members. Every donor gave a peripheral blood sample, and the peripheral blood mononuclear cells from that sample were used for TCR beta sequencing. Genomic DNA was extracted from the blood cell samples with the Qiagen DNeasy Blood Extraction Kit. The receptor library was made with the immunoSEQ multiplex PCR assay. For the multiplex PCR, a mixture combining 60 forward primers for TCR Vbeta segments and 13 reverse primers for TCR Jbeta segments was used. A multiplex PCR assay on genomic DNA amplified the CDR3 region of rearranged TCR beta genes. Amplified TCR beta libraries were sequenced as 87-base-pair reads on the Illumina HiSeq System. Turning to the authors' computational methods: In a later analysis, roughly 80 million unique TCR beta chains were counted across the roughly 670 repertoires, and around 10 million of these chains were shared by at least two donors. Raw reads were error-corrected and collapsed into unique sequences with a nearest-neighbor algorithm that merged closely related sequences to remove PCR and sequencing errors. To assign V, D and J gene segments, CDR3 sequences were aligned to IMGT reference sequences. Each retained sequence needed at least a six-nucleotide match to both a V gene segment and a J gene segment. A rearrangement counted as productive if the CDR3 had no stop codons and remained in frame with V and J, and every other rearrangement counted as non-productive. CDR3 was defined according to IMGT convention as the region running from the second conserved V-encoded cysteine to the conserved J-encoded phenylalanine. The earlier analysis of about 500 of the donors excluded sequences that lacked an unambiguous match to a single V gene segment. An earlier analysis of 587 of the donors classified V segments as functional when productive rearrangements were above 56.7% and as segregating when the standard deviation between donors was above 5%. To diagnose cytomegalovirus status from the catalog of TCR beta chain sequences, a statistical classification framework was built. V and J gene assignment, in a later analysis, came from comparing TCR nucleotide sequences with IMGT/GENE-DB human TR gene sequences. A later analysis assigned CDR3 sequences and most-parsimonious VDJ recombination scenarios with the TCRdist pipeline. In a later analysis, each TCR beta chain was defined by its CDR3 amino acid sequence together with its V-gene family, and reads lacking a unique V-gene family were excluded. A later analysis removed 550 to 650 highly shared, low-generation-probability nucleotide sequences to deal with suspected cross-contamination and a sequencing artifact. In a later analysis, a clonal expansion index for each public chain was calculated from normalized within-repertoire ranks of inferred template counts. A later analysis computed generation probabilities with a VDJ recombination model fitted to out-of-frame rearrangements, and checked the results against IGoR. A later analysis scored TCR-TCR, TCR-HLA and TCR-CMV co-occurrence with hypergeometric tests, applying a repertoire-size bias correction to TCR pairs. In a later analysis, false discovery rates were estimated by permuting HLA or CMV assignments 20 times. In a later analysis, co-occurring TCRs were grouped using DBSCAN, with TCRdist sequence similarity added in when clustering inside HLA-allele-positive subsets. Repertoires with fewer than 30,000 or more than 120,000 public chains were left out of co-occurrence clustering, as were a few repertoires with anomalous nucleotide sharing. The table comes from immuneACCESS by way of TCRdb, which keeps in-frame sequences with V and J called. Part of the clones is missing from these tables; in studies checked, under half for an unresolved V gene and the rest for unknown reasons. Clonal size and the V and J genes are those of that table, whereas D and trimming came from the DNA. The table for this sample lists about 130,000 clones; 78% of them were counted only once. Of the sample, less than 2% falls within the top ten clones.

Clipping removes 2 bases from V and 2 bases from J, with 7 as the unmatched junction base count. The CDR3 has 16 amino acids, counting the end cysteine and phenylalanine. The only DNA kept is the CDR3, 48 bases in frame from the first base. The germline V gene provides CDR1 SGHDT and CDR2 YYEEEE. The V gene is TRBV5-6 and the J gene is TRBJ1-5, with 7 bases matching TRBD1. Sample: PBMCs. The TCR sequence derives from a woman aged 40 to 49 in good health and CMV-seronegative. The bases read TGTGCCAGCAGCTTACAGGGGTCGTTTGGCAATCAGCCCCAGCATTTT. It translates to CASSLQGSFGNQPQHF.